This T cell receptor (beta chain) comes out of a study of Graves' ophthalmopathy and Graves' hyperthyroidism. Study background: Peripheral blood collection took place at initial diagnosis, before any treatment.

Calling hyperthyroidism stable required that no ophthalmopathy show up within 18 months of follow-up. Patients with other autoimmune diseases, uncontrolled infections, pregnancy or lactation were excluded. The CDR3 has 12 amino acids. Germline assignment: CDR1 DFQATT and CDR2 SNEGSKA (reference sequence). The V end was cut by 1 base, the J end by 8 bases, with 11 bases between. Regarding the study as a whole: Detected in blood as well were most expanded thyroid clonotypes with frequency above 0.001.

CDR3 regions of TCR beta were amplified from RNA transcripts. HTBI-primed RT-PCR formed the first round, and a multiplex PCR formed the second. TCRdb reprocessed the multiplex PCR reads with MiXCR, giving one entry per CDR3 protein. The sample shows roughly 380,000 distinct CDR3 sequences, 15% of them seen only once. This clonotype appeared many times. Its cognate antigen is unknown. This clonotype was obtained from a woman in her late teens or twenties with stable Graves' hyperthyroidism. The sample was peripheral blood. This chain uses TRBV20-1 with TRBJ1-2; D is perhaps TRBD1 (5 bases). In DNA form, the CDR3 reads TGCAGTGCTAGAGTACTCGACAGCGGCTACACCTTC. Translating it yields CSARVLDSGYTF.